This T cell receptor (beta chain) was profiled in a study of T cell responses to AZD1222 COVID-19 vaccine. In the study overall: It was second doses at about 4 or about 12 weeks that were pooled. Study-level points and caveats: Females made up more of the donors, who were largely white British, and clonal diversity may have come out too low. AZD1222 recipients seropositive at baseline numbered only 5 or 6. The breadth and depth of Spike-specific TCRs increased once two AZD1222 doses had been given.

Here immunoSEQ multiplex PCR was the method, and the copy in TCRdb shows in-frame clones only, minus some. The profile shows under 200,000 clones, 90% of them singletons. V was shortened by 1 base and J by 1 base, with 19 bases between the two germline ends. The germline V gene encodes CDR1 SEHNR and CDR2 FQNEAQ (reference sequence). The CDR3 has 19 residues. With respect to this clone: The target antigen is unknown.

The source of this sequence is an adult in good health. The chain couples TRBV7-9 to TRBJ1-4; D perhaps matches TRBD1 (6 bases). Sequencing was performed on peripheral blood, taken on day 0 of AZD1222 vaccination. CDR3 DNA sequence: TGTGCCAGCAGCTTAGTTTTGGCCGGGGGCGTGGTAACTAATGAAAAACTGTTTTTT. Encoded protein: CASSLVLAGGVVTNEKLFF.